A selection of T cell receptor beta chains follows, all from one sample in a study of T cell changes during pregnancy in multiple sclerosis. The repertoire was sequenced with immunoSEQ multiplex PCR; TCRdb's copy has only in-frame clones and lacks some. Counted here are under 85,000 clones, around nine tenths occurring once; the ten biggest clones make up about 0.45%. This sample comprised CD4+ T cells from peripheral blood mononuclear cells, obtained in the second trimester of pregnancy. The receptors shown here come from a female donor with multiple sclerosis, enrolled in a pregnancy study. The CDR3 runs from the conserved cysteine through the conserved F or W. D genes are given only for firm matches. Size is omitted from some rows. Given values are once, few, many or a class for expanded clones.

V,D,J,size,CDR3,DNA
TRBV10-3,NA,TRBJ1-2,NA,CAISESGDYGYTF,TGTGCCATCAGTGAGTCAGGAGACTATGGCTACACCTTC
TRBV29-1,TRBD1,TRBJ2-7,NA,CSVTTGGAGPFYEQYF,TGCAGCGTAACAACAGGGGGCGCCGGACCTTTCTACGAGCAGTACTTC
TRBV5-4,NA,TRBJ2-5,NA,CASSSRLEETQYF,TGTGCCAGCAGCTCCCGCTTGGAGGAGACCCAGTACTTC
TRBV5-6,NA,TRBJ1-6,few,CASSLKDREIRNSPLHF,TGTGCCAGCAGCTTGAAGGATCGGGAAATACGGAATTCACCCCTCCACTTT
TRBV7-6,NA,TRBJ1-3,NA,CASSLGRNSGNTIYF,TGTGCCAGCAGCTTAGGTAGAAACTCTGGAAACACCATATATTTT
TRBV28,NA,TRBJ1-5,NA,CASSLGRYSNQPQHF,TGTGCCAGCAGTTTAGGCAGATATAGCAATCAGCCCCAGCATTTT
TRBV6-1,TRBD1,TRBJ1-5,few,CASSKPGQGYQPQHF,TGTGCCAGCAGTAAACCGGGACAGGGATATCAGCCCCAGCATTTT
TRBV5-1,TRBD1,TRBJ2-1,once,CASEGQGATTTNEQFF,TGCGCCAGCGAGGGACAGGGAGCGACTACGACCAATGAGCAGTTCTTC
TRBV27,TRBD1,TRBJ2-5,NA,CASRAERGPETQYF,TGTGCCAGCAGGGCTGAGAGGGGGCCAGAGACCCAGTACTTC
TRBV6-5,TRBD1,TRBJ2-2,NA,CASSYGTANTGELFF,TGTGCCAGCAGTTATGGGACAGCGAACACCGGGGAGCTGTTTTTT
TRBV28,NA,TRBJ1-2,NA,CASSRAGGNGGYTF,TGTGCCAGCAGTCGGGCGGGGGGTAATGGTGGCTACACCTTC
TRBV19,TRBD1,TRBJ2-2,NA,CASSRDRDTGELFF,TGTGCCAGTAGTAGGGACAGGGACACCGGGGAGCTGTTTTTT
TRBV10-3,NA,TRBJ1-2,NA,CATRTLGGKDGYTF,TGTGCCACCAGAACCCTCGGGGGGAAGGACGGCTACACCTTC
TRBV18,NA,TRBJ1-5,NA,CASSGGALGNQPQHF,TGTGCCAGCTCAGGAGGGGCTCTTGGCAATCAGCCCCAGCATTTT
TRBV2,NA,TRBJ2-1,NA,CASGFGEDEQFF,TGTGCCAGCGGTTTCGGGGAGGATGAGCAGTTCTTC
TRBV11-1,TRBD1,TRBJ1-2,NA,CASSLEGQGVNGYTF,TGTGCCAGCAGCCTAGAGGGACAGGGCGTGAATGGCTACACCTTC
TRBV11-3,TRBD1,TRBJ2-7,NA,CASSLRGQGLTEQYF,TGTGCCAGCAGCTTGAGGGGACAGGGGTTGACCGAGCAGTACTTC
TRBV9,TRBD1,TRBJ1-3,NA,CASSPGQGATGNTIYF,TGTGCCAGCAGCCCGGGACAGGGGGCTACTGGAAACACCATATATTTT
TRBV18,TRBD2,TRBJ2-3,NA,CASSPPGPLAGVTDTQYF,TGTGCCAGCTCACCCCCCGGCCCTCTAGCGGGAGTTACAGATACGCAGTATTTT
TRBV28,TRBD1,TRBJ2-7,NA,CASSFRGRYEQYF,TGTGCCAGCAGTTTTAGGGGGCGGTACGAGCAGTACTTC
TRBV19,TRBD1,TRBJ1-2,once,CASSSRTGNGYTF,TGTGCCAGTAGTTCGAGGACAGGGAATGGCTACACCTTC
TRBV7-6,NA,TRBJ1-1,NA,CASSLAQGPMNTEAFF,TGTGCCAGCAGCTTAGCCCAGGGGCCAATGAACACTGAAGCTTTCTTT
TRBV19,NA,TRBJ1-1,NA,CASSIDRGTEAFF,TGTGCCAGTAGTATAGATCGAGGCACTGAAGCTTTCTTT
TRBV5-1,TRBD1,TRBJ2-1,NA,CASSLRQGTYNEQFF,TGCGCCAGCAGCTTGCGACAGGGGACCTACAATGAGCAGTTCTTC
TRBV5-1,NA,TRBJ1-4,NA,CASSRQTGVFLEKLFF,TGCGCCAGCAGCAGACAGACCGGAGTGTTTCTTGAAAAACTGTTTTTT
TRBV5-8,NA,TRBJ1-3,NA,CASSRTAGNTIYF,TGTGCCAGCAGCCGAACCGCGGGAAACACCATATATTTT
TRBV10-3,TRBD2,TRBJ2-1,NA,CAISGSGRGEQFF,TGTGCCATCAGTGGGAGCGGGAGAGGTGAGCAGTTCTTC
TRBV2,NA,TRBJ2-3,once,CASSIQGSTDTQYF,TGTGCCAGCAGCATACAGGGTAGCACAGATACGCAGTATTTT
TRBV19,TRBD2,TRBJ2-7,NA,CASSRAGATSYEQYF,TGTGCCAGTAGCCGCGCGGGAGCGACTTCCTACGAGCAGTACTTC
TRBV6-1,NA,TRBJ1-5,NA,CASSEALNQPQHF,TGTGCCAGCAGTGAAGCCCTGAATCAGCCCCAGCATTTT